The rows below give T cell receptor beta chains drawn from one sample of a study of CD8+CD57+ T cells in acquired aplastic anemia. TCRdb re-analysed the reads in MiXCR, keeping a single row per CDR3 protein. The table has about 200,000 distinct CDR3 sequences, 65% seen once. Sequenced input: sorted CD4+, CD8+, or CD8+CD57+ T cells (not recorded which) from PBMCs. The receptors stem from a human donor with aplastic anemia. CDR3s include the opening cysteine and the closing phenylalanine or tryptophan. Fields, in order: clone size, J gene, D gene, V gene, CDR3 length, CDR3 DNA, CDR3 protein. A D gene is named only where the DNA matches it firmly. A row's size may be missing; if present it is once, few, many or a size class.

>-|TRBJ2-7|TRBD1|TRBV5-5|12
TGTGCCAGCAGCTCGACAGGGGTCGAGCAGTACTTC
CASSSTGVEQYF
>-|TRBJ2-7|-|TRBV6-6|13
TGTGCCAGCATTCCAGGGGAAGGCTACGAGCAGTACTTC
CASIPGEGYEQYF
>-|TRBJ2-5|-|TRBV19|16
TGTGCCAGTAGTATCTTCCGGGACGCGGCAATGGAGACCCAGTACTTC
CASSIFRDAAMETQYF
>many|TRBJ2-7|-|TRBV28|14
TGTGCCAGCAGTTTTCAGGGGTGGATAGGCGAGCAGTACTTC
CASSFQGWIGEQYF
>-|TRBJ1-1|-|TRBV10-3|13
TGTGCCACCGAGGTTGGGGCCAACACTGAAGCTTTCTTT
CATEVGANTEAFF
>-|TRBJ2-7|-|TRBV2|15
TGTGCCAGCAGCTTAGAGCCTGGGGCCTCCTACGAGCAGTACTTC
CASSLEPGASYEQYF
>-|TRBJ1-1|-|TRBV2|12
TGTGCAGCCGGGGTCTTGAACCTAGAAGCTTTCTTT
CAAGVLNLEAFF
>-|TRBJ2-5|-|TRBV19|13
TGTGCCAGTAGTATGTGGCTAGGGGAGACCCAGTACTTC
CASSMWLGETQYF
>-|TRBJ1-4|TRBD1|TRBV2|16
TGTGCCAGCAGTGAAGCGCTTCGGACAGGGTGGGAAAAACTGTTTTTT
CASSEALRTGWEKLFF
>-|TRBJ1-5|-|TRBV5-1|20
TGCGCCAGCACCACTAGGTTGAAAGGGACACCCTTCGATAGCAATCAGCCCCAGCATTTT
CASTTRLKGTPFDSNQPQHF
>-|TRBJ2-7|TRBD1|TRBV20-1|13
TGCAGTGCTAGCCGCAGGGGGCCGAACGAGCAGTACTTC
CSASRRGPNEQYF
>many|TRBJ2-5|TRBD2|TRBV9|15
TGTGCCAGCAGCGATGGCGGGGGGGCCCGTGAGACCCAGTACTTC
CASSDGGGARETQYF
>-|TRBJ2-2|-|TRBV25-1|13
TGTGCCAGCAGTGCCGTCGGACCCGGGGAGCTGTTTTTT
CASSAVGPGELFF
>few|TRBJ1-2|-|TRBV2|13
TGTGCCAGCAGTGGAGTCAGGGTCTATGGCTACACCTTC
CASSGVRVYGYTF
>-|TRBJ2-3|TRBD2|TRBV2|14
TGTGCCAGCAGAGCGGGGATTAGCACAGATACGCAGTATTTT
CASRAGISTDTQYF
>-|TRBJ2-2|-|TRBV6-6|13
TGTGCCAGCAGTTACTCGTACACCGGGGAGCTGTCTTTT
CASSYSYTGELSF
>-|TRBJ2-2|-|TRBV2|13
TGTGCCAGCAGTGGTTCGGCCACCGGGGAGCTGTTTTTT
CASSGSATGELFF
>-|TRBJ1-3|-|TRBV6-5|14
TGTGCCAGCAGCAGGACAGTCTCTGGAAACACCATATATTTT
CASSRTVSGNTIYF
>-|TRBJ1-2|-|TRBV10-3|13
TGTGCCATCAGTGAGTCGAACGGCCATGGCTACACCTTC
CAISESNGHGYTF
>-|TRBJ2-1|TRBD2|TRBV7-6|15
TGTGCCAGCTCAGGGTGGCGGGAGGGCCACAATGAGCAGTTCTTC
CASSGWREGHNEQFF
>-|TRBJ1-4|-|TRBV19|14
TGTGCCAGTAGTATAGCAGTGAATAATGAAAAACTGTTTTTT
CASSIAVNNEKLFF
>many|TRBJ1-5|TRBD1|TRBV20-1|13
TGCAGTGCTAACAGGGGAGGCAATCAGCCCCAGCATTTT
CSANRGGNQPQHF
>-|TRBJ2-5|TRBD1|TRBV7-3|15
TGTGCCAGCAGCTTAGTGGACAGGTCACAAGAGACCCAGTACTTC
CASSLVDRSQETQYF
>-|TRBJ2-7|TRBD2|TRBV19|15
TGTGCCAGTAGTATCGGGGCGGGAGGGCCCTACGAGCAGTACTTC
CASSIGAGGPYEQYF
>-|TRBJ2-3|-|TRBV7-3|13
TGTGCCAGCAGCGATCTAACTAGGGATACGCAGTATTTT
CASSDLTRDTQYF
>many|TRBJ2-1|-|TRBV9|16
TGTGCCAGCAGCGTCTCCGGGATCCCCCCGCGCGATGAGCAGTTCTTC
CASSVSGIPPRDEQFF
>-|TRBJ2-7|TRBD1|TRBV7-9|13
TGTGCCAGCAGCTTAAAGTTAGGGACAGCTGAGTACTTC
CASSLKLGTAEYF
>-|TRBJ2-1|TRBD2|TRBV7-8|19
TGTGCCAGCAGTCCAATTCCCGGGACTAGCGGAGGGACCTACAATGAGCAGTTCTTC
CASSPIPGTSGGTYNEQFF
>-|TRBJ1-2|-|TRBV20-1|12
TGCAGTGCTAGCCGGGGAGACTATGGCTACACCTTC
CSASRGDYGYTF
>-|TRBJ2-3|-|TRBV9|12
TGTGCCAGCAGTTACTCCGTAAATACGCAGTATTTT
CASSYSVNTQYF
>-|TRBJ2-2|-|TRBV24-1|14
TGTGCCACCAGTGACCCCGTGGACACCGGGGAGCTGTTTTTT
CATSDPVDTGELFF
>-|TRBJ1-4|-|TRBV10-1|16
TGCGCCAGCAGGCCCCTCCCGGGTGCAACTAATGAAAAACTGTTTTTT
CASRPLPGATNEKLFF
>-|TRBJ2-3|TRBD2|TRBV12-3/TRBV12-4|14
TGTGCCAGCAGTTTTGGCGGGAGTGCGGATACGCAGTATTTT
CASSFGGSADTQYF
>-|TRBJ1-1|-|TRBV7-2|13
TGTGCCAGCAGGTTAGATGTTGTTGGGGAAGCTTTCTTT
CASRLDVVGEAFF
>few|TRBJ2-3|-|TRBV29-1|11
TGCAGCGCCCATCGCGTAGATACGCAGTATTTT
CSAHRVDTQYF
>-|TRBJ2-7|TRBD1|TRBV7-9|15
TGTGCCAGCAGCCCCACAGGGGGACTGCCTTACGAGCAGTACTTC
CASSPTGGLPYEQYF
>-|TRBJ1-1|-|TRBV7-2|15
TGTGCCAGCAGCTTATTCCGCCACAAGAACACTGAAGCTTTCTTT
CASSLFRHKNTEAFF
>-|TRBJ1-2|-|TRBV7-3|15
TGTGCCAGCAGCTTAGTAGTCAGATCGGACTATGGCTACACCTTC
CASSLVVRSDYGYTF
>-|TRBJ1-2|-|TRBV30|13
TGTGCCTGGAGCCTGGGAGGCTCTTATGGCTACACCTTC
CAWSLGGSYGYTF
>-|TRBJ2-1|TRBD2|TRBV7-9|15
TGTGCCAGCAGCTTGGGCGGACTAGTGTCTCATGAGCAGTTCTTC
CASSLGGLVSHEQFF
>-|TRBJ1-2|-|TRBV7-9|13
TGTGCCAGCAGCGAGGACGCCCGGGGTGGCTACACCTTC
CASSEDARGGYTF
>few|TRBJ2-5|-|TRBV12-3/TRBV12-4|11
TGTGCCAGCAGTTTGACGGAGACCCAGTACTTC
CASSLTETQYF
>once|TRBJ1-5|-|TRBV12-3/TRBV12-4|11
TGTGCCAGCAGCAATCATCAGCCCCAGCATTTT
CASSNHQPQHF
>once|TRBJ2-3|-|TRBV20-1|13
TGCAGTGCGCTGGGGCTAGCGACAGATACGCAGTATTTT
CSALGLATDTQYF
>few|TRBJ2-1|TRBD2|TRBV10-3|13
TGTGCCACCCTAGCGGGGGTCAACAATGAGCAGTTCTTC
CATLAGVNNEQFF
>-|TRBJ2-3|-|TRBV2|14
TGTGCCAGCAGTGATCAAAGGGACGCAGATACGCAGTATTTT
CASSDQRDADTQYF